Sequencing of this T cell receptor beta chain was carried out in a study of shared clonotypes between healthy human individuals. Study summary: Donors had three CD4 naive, three CD4 memory, two CD8 naive and one CD8 memory plate apiece. Overall study findings and caveats: With four donors compared, roughly 4.9% of naive CD4 clonotypes were shared. Estimated richness values were generally larger in naive subsets than in memory subsets.

Here immunoSEQ multiplex PCR was the method, and the copy in TCRdb shows in-frame clones only, minus some. The repertoire holds millions of clones, with about 94% as singletons. V lost 3 bases to trimming and J lost 0 bases, with 11 bases between them. This CDR3 contains 15 residues. Germline V CDR1 and CDR2: MNHEY, SVGAGI. Positive CCR7 selection of CD45RO-negative cells yielded the naive CD8 cells, and terminally differentiated effector memory CD45RA+ cells were excluded. This clone was recorded once. Its cognate antigen is unknown. The sequenced material came from naive CD8+ T cells sorted from blood. This receptor was identified in a man between 18 and 35 years old in good health. The rearrangement links TRBV6-5 to TRBJ1-1; D is undetermined. The DNA for the CDR3 is TGTGCCAGCAGTTATGGCGCAGAGATGAACACTGAAGCTTTCTTT. Its protein is CASSYGAEMNTEAFF.